Following are 28 T cell receptor beta chains from one sample sequenced in a study of cytomegalovirus exposure and HLA in healthy donors. Primers: 60 Vbeta forward and 13 Jbeta reverse. Method: immunoSEQ multiplex PCR; TCRdb's copy keeps in-frame clones and lacks some. The table lists 80,000 to 90,000 clones, around four fifths of them singletons. Sequencing input: PBMCs. Receptors originate from a man younger than 40 in good health and CMV-seronegative.

V usage is TRBV27 and J usage is TRBJ2-1; 9 bases match TRBD1. From germline, CDR1 is MNHEY and CDR2 SMNVEV (reference sequence). CDR3 length: 16 residues. J lost 6 bases, V lost 6 bases, and 12 bases had no gene match. The CDR3 DNA follows: TGTGCCAGCAGAGGGACAGGGTCTCCAAGGGGCAATGAGCAGTTCTTC. Encoded protein: CASRGTGSPRGNEQFF.

For the CDR3, the DNA is TGCGCCAGCAGCGAATCAGGGGTCTCTGGGGCCAACGTCCTGACTTTC. This sequence encodes CASSESGVSGANVLTF. V is TRBV5-1 and J is TRBJ2-6, with a possible D match to TRBD1 (6 bases). CDR1 SGHRS and CDR2 YFSETQ come from the germline V gene. The CDR3 totals 16 residues. Deletions cut 4 bases from V and 0 bases from J, with 11 bases between.

This chain joins TRBV10-3 and TRBJ2-7, with D maybe TRBD2 (7 bases). Trimming left V 2 bases short and J 2 bases short, with 10 bases between. CDR3 size: 14 residues. Germline CDR1 ENHRY, CDR2 SYGVKD. The chain's CDR3 is CAISERGGTYEQYF. For the CDR3, the DNA is TGTGCCATCAGTGAGAGGGGGGGGACCTACGAGCAGTACTTC.

This clone was detected a few times. The chain uses TRBV6-5 and TRBJ1-2, with no clear D. The CDR3 contains 15 residues. With 0 bases removed from V and 5 bases from J, the gap between germline ends came to 13 bases. Germline CDR1 is MNHEY and CDR2 is SVGAGI. The CDR3 DNA is TGTGCCAGCAGTTACTCGGAGGACGGATCTTATGGCTACACCTTC. Its protein product is CASSYSEDGSYGYTF.

This clone occurred a few times. This sequence joins TRBV19 and TRBJ2-3; tentatively, D is TRBD2 (5 bases). CDR1 and CDR2 (germline): LNHDA, SQIVND (reference sequence). Trimming took 9 bases from V and 4 from J, leaving 8 bases between them. The CDR3 spans 11 residues. The CDR3 reads CASSEADTQYF. For the CDR3, the DNA is TGTGCCAGCTCGGAGGCAGATACGCAGTATTTT.

V gene TRBV6-1 combines with J gene TRBJ1-2, with 9 bases aligning to TRBD1. Per germline, CDR1 MNHNS and CDR2 SASEGT. There are 15 residues in the CDR3. Trimming took 3 bases from V and 6 from J; bases not matched to a gene: 8. CDR3 sequence: CASSDPGQGGDGYTF. CDR3 nucleotide sequence: TGTGCCAGCAGTGATCCGGGACAGGGAGGGGATGGCTACACCTTC.

The rearrangement joins TRBV10-3 to TRBJ2-7; 7 nucleotides match TRBD1. J was trimmed by 5 bases and V by 4 bases; bases with no gene match: 5. The CDR3 loop spans 13 amino acids. Germline CDR1 is ENHRY and CDR2 is SYGVKD. The CDR3 bases are TGTGCCATCAGTGGACAGGGCAAGGACGAGCAGTACTTC. Amino acid sequence: CAISGQGKDEQYF.

The gene calls are TRBV10-3 and TRBJ1-1; 8 positions agree with TRBD1. This CDR3 is 12 amino acids long. The trim removed 6 bases at V and 6 bases at J, leaving 3 bases unmatched. The germline CDR1 and CDR2 sequences are ENHRY and SYGVKD. The CDR3: CAIRETGAEAFF. DNA for the CDR3: TGTGCCATCAGGGAGACAGGGGCTGAAGCTTTCTTT.

This chain links TRBV6-5 with TRBJ1-5; weak D call: TRBD1 (5 bases). The CDR3 runs 15 residues. Germline loops: CDR1 MNHEY, CDR2 SVGAGI. Trimming took 8 bases from V and 4 from J, leaving 18 bases between them. CDR3 sequence: CASGPSRDWNQPQHF. CDR3 DNA: TGTGCCAGCGGCCCATCCAGGGATTGGAATCAGCCCCAGCATTTT.

V and J are TRBV6-1 and TRBJ2-7; D is perhaps TRBD2 (5 bases). Trimming took 8 bases from V and 9 from J, leaving 14 bases between them. The CDR3 sequence is 11 residues long. CDR1 is MNHNS, CDR2 SASEGT, per germline. CDR3 in DNA: TGTGCCAGCTCGGGATTCAACGGGCAGTACTTC. This gives the protein CASSGFNGQYF.

The gene calls are TRBV6-5 and TRBJ1-6; possible D gene TRBD1, 5 bases. Looked up from germline, CDR1 is MNHEY and CDR2 is SVGAGI. The CDR3 contains 15 residues. Trimming cost V 4 bases and J 7 bases, with 14 bases left between them. DNA of the CDR3: TGTGCCAGCAGTTCCCAAACGACAGAGAATTCACCCCTCCACTTT. It is translated as CASSSQTTENSPLHF.

The rearrangement joins TRBV13 to TRBJ2-5; TRBD2 agrees at 11 bases. V gave up 3 bases and J gave up 0 bases; unmatched junction bases: 12. The CDR3 loop spans 19 amino acids. The germline CDR1 and CDR2 sequences are PRHDT and FYEKMQ (reference sequence). CDR3 residues: CASSFHLSGGAFHQETQYF. DNA of the CDR3: TGTGCCAGCAGCTTCCACCTTAGCGGGGGGGCCTTTCACCAAGAGACCCAGTACTTC.

The rearrangement uses TRBV9 and TRBJ2-1, with D maybe TRBD1 (6 bases). Germline values: CDR1 SGDLS, CDR2 YYNGEE. V was shortened by 3 bases and J by 8 bases, with 18 bases between the two germline ends. CDR3 length equals 15 residues. The CDR3 loop reads CASSEGIQGAYEQFF. The CDR3 region has the DNA TGTGCCAGCAGCGAAGGGATACAGGGAGCATATGAGCAGTTCTTC.

The CDR3 loop reads CASSSIGRVLLGYQETQYF. The CDR3 DNA follows: TGTGCCAGCAGCTCAATCGGGCGGGTCCTCCTGGGGTACCAAGAGACCCAGTACTTC. V and J are TRBV27 and TRBJ2-5; tentatively, D is TRBD2 (5 bases). CDR3 length: 19 residues. V lost 6 bases and J lost 0, with 26 bases in between. CDR1 is MNHEY and CDR2 is SMNVEV in the germline V gene (reference sequence).

The chain links TRBV19 to TRBJ1-3; 7 bases are shared with TRBD1. J was trimmed by 3 bases and V by 7 bases; bases with no gene match: 6. The CDR3 covers 14 residues. CDR1 and CDR2 from the germline V gene are LNHDA and SQIVND (reference sequence). The CDR3 loop reads CASKSRDSGNTIYF. The CDR3 DNA reads TGTGCCAGTAAGTCCAGGGACAGTGGAAACACCATATATTTT.

J is TRBJ2-7 and V is TRBV5-8; D remains unclear. The V and J ends lost 2 bases and 0 bases respectively, with 9 bases between them. Germline V gene sequence: CDR1 SGHTS, CDR2 YDEGEE. The CDR3 length is 14 residues. The CDR3 sequence is CASSLDLRSYEQYF. CDR3 bases: TGTGCCAGCAGCTTAGACTTGCGCTCCTACGAGCAGTACTTC.

The CDR3 DNA reads as TGTGCCAGCAGCGGAGGTACAGGAGTACGACGGGGGAATGAGCAGTTCTTC. Translation gives CASSGGTGVRRGNEQFF. This chain uses TRBV7-2 with TRBJ2-1; a weak D match, TRBD2 (6 bases). The CDR3 is 17 residues long. With 5 bases removed from V and 7 bases from J, the gap between germline ends came to 24 bases. Germline V gene lookup returns CDR1 SGHTA and CDR2 FQGNSA.

The chain employs TRBV19 and TRBJ2-2; a weak D match, TRBD1 (6 bases). The CDR3 is 16 amino acids. Per germline, CDR1 LNHDA and CDR2 SQIVND (reference sequence). With 3 bases removed from V and 1 base from J, the gap between germline ends came to 12 bases. The CDR3 coding sequence is TGTGCCAGTAGTATTCAGGGGCCGCGGAACACCGGGGAGCTGTTTTTT. Protein product: CASSIQGPRNTGELFF.

This clone was seen more than once but under ten times. This chain joins TRBV6-1 and TRBJ2-5; D is unresolved. Germline CDR1 MNHNS, CDR2 SASEGT. The CDR3 consists of 13 residues. V was shortened by 8 bases and J by 1 base, with 11 bases between the two germline ends. This CDR3 reads CASLAEPQETQYF. In nucleotides, the CDR3 is TGTGCCAGCCTCGCAGAACCCCAAGAGACCCAGTACTTC.

This chain uses TRBV5-1 with TRBJ1-5; a possible D gene is TRBD1 (5 bases). Between the trimmed V and J ends, which lost 4 bases and 0 bases, there was a span of 11 bases. The CDR3 runs 15 residues. Germline V gene lookup returns CDR1 SGHRS and CDR2 YFSETQ. The CDR3 protein is CASSPVGASNQPQHF. DNA of the CDR3: TGCGCCAGCAGCCCTGTTGGGGCTAGCAATCAGCCCCAGCATTTT. The entire variable domain, with the rest obtained from reference TRBV5-1 and TRBJ1-5, is as follows: KAGVTQTPRYLIKTRGQQVTLSCSPISGHRSVSWYQQTPGQGLQFLFEYFSETQRNKGNFPGRFSGRQFSNSRSEMNVSTLELGDSALYLCASSPVGASNQPQHFGDGTRLSIL.

J is TRBJ2-7 and V is TRBV27, with D unclear. V lost 0 bases and J lost 2, with 8 bases in between. Germline lookup yields CDR1 MNHEY and CDR2 SMNVEV (reference sequence). CDR3 length equals 14 residues. Written as DNA, the CDR3 is TGTGCCAGCAGTTTATCTTCCCCCGCCTACGAGCAGTACTTC. Its translation: CASSLSSPAYEQYF.

J is TRBJ2-5 and V is TRBV5-1; TRBD1 might be the D (6 bases). The CDR3 runs to 13 residues. In germline, CDR1 is SGHRS, CDR2 YFSETQ. V lost 4 bases, J lost 4 bases, and 11 bases lay in between. The CDR3 nucleotides read TGCGCCAGCAGCCAAACAGGGCTAGAGACCCAGTACTTC. This gives the protein CASSQTGLETQYF.

A few counts support this clone. The chain recombines TRBV7-3 with TRBJ1-6, with a tentative D call TRBD1 (6 bases). CDR1 is SGHTA and CDR2 is FQGTGA in the germline V gene. Trimming left V 6 bases short and J 8 bases short, with 17 bases between. CDR3 length: 15 amino acids. The CDR3 here is CASSKGGGRDSPLHF. In DNA form, the CDR3 reads TGTGCCAGCAGTAAAGGGGGGGGCCGGGATTCACCCCTCCACTTT.

The chain carries TRBV19 and TRBJ2-1; TRBD2 is a possible D gene (5 bases). Germline CDR1 and CDR2: LNHDA and SQIVND (reference sequence). This CDR3 is built from 14 residues. The germline V and J ends were trimmed by 5 bases and 8 bases, with 16 bases remaining between them. In nucleotides, the CDR3 is TGTGCCAGTAGTTTTGAGGTTAGCGAGGATGAGCAGTTCTTC. Translating it yields CASSFEVSEDEQFF.

The chain combines TRBV6-1 with TRBJ2-5, with D perhaps matching TRBD2 (7 bases). This CDR3 has 15 residues. V was shortened by 2 bases and J by 1 base, with 11 bases between the two germline ends. Germline loops: CDR1 MNHNS, CDR2 SASEGT. The CDR3 DNA reads TGTGCCAGCAGTGAAAGGGGAGGGGGCCAAGAGACCCAGTACTTC. Protein sequence: CASSERGGGQETQYF.

The chain links TRBV5-4 to TRBJ1-1; D is perhaps TRBD1 (6 bases). Germline loops: CDR1 SGHNT, CDR2 YYREEE (reference sequence). The CDR3 extends over 14 amino acids. V lost 4 bases to trimming and J lost 6 bases, with 16 bases between them. The CDR3 bases are TGTGCCAGCAGCCGCCAGGGGAGTAGCGCTGAAGCTTTCTTT. It specifies CASSRQGSSAEAFF.

The chain combines TRBV10-3 with TRBJ1-2; no firm D call. The CDR3 has 13 residues. The V end lost 11 bases, the J end lost 3 bases, and 16 bases lay between the germline ends. CDR1 and CDR2 from the germline V gene are ENHRY and SYGVKD. The CDR3 spells CALQAGLDYGYTF. CDR3 nucleotides: TGTGCCCTACAAGCGGGTCTTGACTATGGCTACACCTTC.

The chain carries TRBV9 and TRBJ2-1; TRBD1 matches at 11 bases. This CDR3 is built from 15 residues. Germline-derived CDR1 and CDR2 are SGDLS and YYNGEE. Trimming removed 2 bases from V and 8 bases from J; junction bases left unmatched: 6. As DNA, the CDR3 is TGTGCCAGCAGCGTGGGGACAGGGGGTTGGGATGAGCAGTTCTTC. Protein sequence: CASSVGTGGWDEQFF.